This entry lists 2 T cell receptor beta chains sequenced from one sample in a study of T cell repertoires in cytomegalovirus infection. TCRdb itself ran the reads through MiXCR, one entry per CDR3 protein. The sample includes roughly 500,000 distinct CDR3 sequences, roughly a third of them seen just once. Their antigen targets remain unknown. The input for sequencing was cultured PBMCs, taken from culture after CMV antigen stimulation. The receptors here all came from a human donor in good health (CMV status not recorded). Some clones in this sample may be carry-over from other donors' samples.

The rearrangement joins TRBV2 to TRBJ2-7; the match to TRBD1 covers 8 bases. Germline assignment: CDR1 SNHLY and CDR2 FYNNEI. J was trimmed by 2 bases and V by 6 bases; bases with no gene match: 9. This CDR3 spans 15 amino acids. The CDR3 sequence is CASRGDRLGTYEQYF. In DNA form, the CDR3 reads TGTGCCAGCAGGGGGGACAGGCTAGGTACCTACGAGCAGTACTTC.

This clonotype was picked up many times. This chain connects TRBV10-3 to TRBJ1-4, with D maybe TRBD1 (5 bases). The V gene lost 3 bases and the J gene lost 5 bases, with 13 bases spanning the gap. Germline V gene sequence: CDR1 ENHRY, CDR2 SYGVKD. CDR3 length: 15 amino acids. In DNA form, the CDR3 reads TGTGCCATCAGTGATCGCAGGGTTTCAAATGAAAAACTGTTTTTT. This gives the protein CAISDRRVSNEKLFF.